Listed below are T cell receptor beta chains from one sample, sequenced in a study of blood T cell repertoires in COVID-19. The repertoire was sequenced with immunoSEQ multiplex PCR; TCRdb's copy has only in-frame clones and lacks some. The sample has roughly 67,000 clones; 86% are singletons. The sample taken for sequencing was peripheral blood. These receptors all stem from a man in his fifties with active COVID-19. Both conserved end residues are trimmed from each CDR3. Each record gives: V gene, J gene, CDR3 protein.

>TRBV27|TRBJ1-2
ASRLRPYRGDYT
>TRBV28|TRBJ1-2
ASSLAVTNYGYT
>TRBV28|TRBJ2-2
ASRFRDRNTGELF
>TRBV5-5|TRBJ2-3
ASSGGGTLGVDTQY
>TRBV29-1|TRBJ2-7
SVETSGYEQY
>TRBV4-1|TRBJ2-3
ASSQGAGQGVAQY
>TRBV5-6|TRBJ1-2
ASSPGGGGYGYT
>TRBV10-3|TRBJ1-1
AISPLEGDTEAF
>TRBV6-5|TRBJ1-1
VTGGYTEAF
>TRBV7-3|TRBJ2-3
ASSRGSSTDTQY
>TRBV4-1|TRBJ1-4
ASSQGRQGGNEKLF
>TRBV19|TRBJ2-3
ASSPSTKSTDTQY
>TRBV7-2|TRBJ2-1
ASSFSGLNEQF
>TRBV5-5|TRBJ1-2
ASSSLTGGDYGYT
>TRBV6-1|TRBJ2-7
ASSETTGAFGYEQY
>TRBV12-3/TRBV12-4|TRBJ2-7
ASSLGEGYEQY
>TRBV18|TRBJ2-7
ASSPYLTGSYEQY